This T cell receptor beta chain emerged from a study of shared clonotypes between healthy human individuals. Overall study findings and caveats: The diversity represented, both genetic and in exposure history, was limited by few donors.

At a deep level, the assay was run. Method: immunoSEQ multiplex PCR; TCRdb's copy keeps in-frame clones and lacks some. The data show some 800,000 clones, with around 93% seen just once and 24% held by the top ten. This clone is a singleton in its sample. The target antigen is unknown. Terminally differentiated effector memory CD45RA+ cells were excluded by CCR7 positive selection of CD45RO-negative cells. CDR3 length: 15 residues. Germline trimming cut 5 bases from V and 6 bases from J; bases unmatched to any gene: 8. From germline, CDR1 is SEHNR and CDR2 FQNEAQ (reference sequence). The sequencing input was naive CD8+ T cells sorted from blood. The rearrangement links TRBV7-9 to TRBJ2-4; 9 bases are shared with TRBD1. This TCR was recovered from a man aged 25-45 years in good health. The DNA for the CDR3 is TGTGCCAGCAGCGACCGGGACAGGGCGGGAAACATTCAGTACTTC. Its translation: CASSDRDRAGNIQYF. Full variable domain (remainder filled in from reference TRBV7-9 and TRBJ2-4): DTGVSQNPRHKITKRGQNVTFRCDPISEHNRLYWYRQTLGQGPEFLTYFQNEAQLEKSRLLSDRFSAERPKGSFSTLEIQRTEQGDSAMYLCASSDRDRAGNIQYFGAGTRLSVL.